The sequence of this T cell receptor (beta chain) was determined in a study of blood T cell repertoires in COVID-19. For the study at large: Acute and convalescent COVID-19 samples came from the United States, Italy and Spain. Nucleic acid was either cDNA or gDNA, and it came from T cells, B-cell-depleted T cells, or PBMCs.

Authors' processing steps: Quantification of nucleated cells was approximated via reference gene primer amplification. TCRdb's table, derived via immunoSEQ multiplex PCR, lists solely in-frame clones and lacks some. V, J and clone size were drawn from that table, and D and trimming were deduced from the DNA. The sample carries under 300,000 clones, approximately 82% recorded once. The CDR3 sequence is 12 residues long. Germline CDR1 is SGHRS and CDR2 is YFSETQ. The ends were cut back, 0 bases at V and 5 bases at J, with 3 bases in the middle. The receptor was isolated from a man in his forties or fifties who had recovered from COVID-19. The chain carries TRBV5-1 and TRBJ2-1; D not certain. Material: peripheral blood. CDR3 sequence: CASSLVDNEQFF. The DNA for the CDR3 is TGCGCCAGCAGCTTGGTCGACAATGAGCAGTTCTTC.